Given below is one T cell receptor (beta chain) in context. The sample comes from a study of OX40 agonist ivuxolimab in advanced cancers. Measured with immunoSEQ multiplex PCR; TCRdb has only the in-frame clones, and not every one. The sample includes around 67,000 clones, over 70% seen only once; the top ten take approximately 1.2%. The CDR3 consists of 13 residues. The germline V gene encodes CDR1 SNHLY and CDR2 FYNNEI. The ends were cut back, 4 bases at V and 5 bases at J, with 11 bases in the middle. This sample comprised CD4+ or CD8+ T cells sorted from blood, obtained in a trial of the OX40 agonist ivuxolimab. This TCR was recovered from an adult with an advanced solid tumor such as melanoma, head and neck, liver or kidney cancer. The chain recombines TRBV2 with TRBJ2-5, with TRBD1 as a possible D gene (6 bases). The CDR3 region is CASSGAGEETQYF. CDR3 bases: TGTGCCAGCAGTGGGGCAGGGGAGGAGACCCAGTACTTC.